The entry below gives a single T cell receptor beta chain sequence along with its context. This clonotype was recorded many times. Its antigen remains undetermined. Base qualities are not at hand, and no much larger clone is one base apart. This specimen's treatment or condition label, interpreted: allogeneic hematopoietic cell transplantation with graft depleted of TCRalphabeta T cells and CD19 B cells. Transplant recipients were children who received TCRalphabeta/CD19-depleted allogeneic hematopoietic cell grafts. This entry is derived from a study of T-cell reconstitution after alpha-beta-depleted transplantation in children (TCRdb year 2016). Looking at the study overall: T-cell immune reconstitution after TCRalphabeta/CD19-depleted allogeneic hematopoietic cell transplantation in children was quantitatively tracked in the study by means of TCR repertoire profiling.

The library was prepared using PCR. The sequencer was an Illumina HiSeq 2500. Molecular barcoding was employed in the preparation of TCR libraries, with unique molecular identifiers being used to normalize TCRbeta repertoire quantification. TCRdb ran its own pipeline on the public reads, namely fastp trimming at Q25 and MiXCR clone calling, and kept in-frame beta chains. Each record represents a unique CDR3 protein, reported with the most common genes and DNA among its rows. The sample data list about 90,000 distinct CDR3 sequences, and around a sixth of these were observed just once. The ten top clones hold about 20% of the sample. The V end loses 3 bases and the J end loses 1 base, and a stretch of 17 bases separates them. The CDR3 goes from the cysteine to the phenylalanine over 17 residues. Left in the record is the CDR3 DNA by itself, 51 bases read in frame from the first base. Results the study describes overall, beyond this receptor: Over subsequent months, a decline in hyperexpanded clone frequencies was noted, and after one year, T-cell counts and TCRbeta diversity were mostly ascribed to newly produced T cells. The high TCRbeta diversity at day 60 in some patients was ascribed to recipient T cells and intrathymic progenitors that had survived conditioning. About two months after transplant, the apparently early recovery of alphabetaT-cell counts reportedly depended on just several hundred clones that had expanded rapidly and came from non-depleted graft cells.

This TCR was recovered from a male patient between 2 and 10 years old who had a stem cell transplant for acute lymphoblastic leukemia, so the T cells may come from the graft donor. The rearrangement combines TRBV12-3 or TRBV12-4 with TRBJ2-3; TRBD2 is a possible D gene, resting on 7 matching bases. The specimen comprised PBMCs, mostly from graft donor cells, sampled 180 days after TCRalphabeta/CD19-depleted stem cell transplant. For the CDR3, the sequence is CASSFWGGPQGTDTQYF. The base sequence is TGTGCCAGCAGTTTTTGGGGGGGGCCTCAGGGCACAGATACGCAGTATTTT.